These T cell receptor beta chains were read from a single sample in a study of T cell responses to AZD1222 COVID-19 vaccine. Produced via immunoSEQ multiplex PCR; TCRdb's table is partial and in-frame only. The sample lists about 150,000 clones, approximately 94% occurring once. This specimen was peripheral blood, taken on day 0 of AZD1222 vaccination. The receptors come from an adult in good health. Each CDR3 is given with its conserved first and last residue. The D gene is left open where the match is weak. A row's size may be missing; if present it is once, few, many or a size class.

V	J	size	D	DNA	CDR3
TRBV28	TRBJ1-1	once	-	TGTGCCAGCAGTTTAGGGGGCACGAACACTGAAGCTTTCTTT	CASSLGGTNTEAFF
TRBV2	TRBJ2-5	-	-	TGTGCCAGCAGTGAGTGGGTTCGGGAGACCCAGTACTTC	CASSEWVRETQYF
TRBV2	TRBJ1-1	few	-	TGTGCCAGCAGTGCGCTGGGGGCCATGAACACTGAAGCTTTCTTT	CASSALGAMNTEAFF
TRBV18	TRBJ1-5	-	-	TGTGCCAGCTCTACGACAGATCTAATACCCCAGCATTTT	CASSTTDLIPQHF
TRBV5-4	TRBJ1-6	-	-	TGTGCCAGCAGCTTTCAGGGCATGAATTCACCCCTCCACTTT	CASSFQGMNSPLHF
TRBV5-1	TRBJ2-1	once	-	TGCGCCAGCAGCACCGGAGGGGGGACGGATGAGCAGTTCTTC	CASSTGGGTDEQFF
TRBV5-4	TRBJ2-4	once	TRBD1	TGTGCCAGCAGCTTGGGAGACAGGGACAAAAACATTCAGTACTTC	CASSLGDRDKNIQYF
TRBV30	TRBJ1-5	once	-	TGTGCCTGGAGTAGATATAGCAATCAGCCCCAGCATTTT	CAWSRYSNQPQHF
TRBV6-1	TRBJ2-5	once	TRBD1	TGTGCCAGCAGCCCCGGGACAGCAGAAGAGACCCAGTACTTC	CASSPGTAEETQYF
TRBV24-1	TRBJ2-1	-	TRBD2	TGTGCCACCAGTGACTCCCGACTAGCGGGAGTAGGGGGCGAGCAGTTCTTC	CATSDSRLAGVGGEQFF
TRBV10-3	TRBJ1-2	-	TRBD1	TGTGCCATCAGTGTGAACAGGGGGCTGGGTGGCTACACCTTC	CAISVNRGLGGYTF
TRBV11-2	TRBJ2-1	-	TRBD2	TGTGCCAGCAGCTTAACCCCCCAAGAGCGGGGAATGCCCTACAATGAGCAGTTCTTC	CASSLTPQERGMPYNEQFF
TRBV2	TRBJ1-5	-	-	TGTGCCAGCAGTGAAATAAGGGCCGATTATAGCAATCAGCCCCAGCATTTT	CASSEIRADYSNQPQHF
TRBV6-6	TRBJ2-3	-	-	TGTGCCAGCAGACCCGGCGGAGATACGCAGTATTTT	CASRPGGDTQYF
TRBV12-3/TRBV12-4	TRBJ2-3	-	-	TGTGCCAGCACCGGTCTCACAGATACGCAGTATTTT	CASTGLTDTQYF
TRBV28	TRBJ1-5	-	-	TGTGCCAGCAGTTTGCAGTCACCAAATCAGCCCCAGCATTTT	CASSLQSPNQPQHF
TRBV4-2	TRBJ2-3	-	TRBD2	TGTGCCAGCAGCCTGGAAAGAACTAGCGGGAGACCCTACACAGATACGCAGTATTTT	CASSLERTSGRPYTDTQYF
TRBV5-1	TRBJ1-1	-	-	TGCGCCAGCAGCTCTACAGTAGCCACTGAAGCTTTCTTT	CASSSTVATEAFF
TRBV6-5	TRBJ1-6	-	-	TGTGCCACTACGGGGAGGAGCTCCTATAATTCACCCCTCCACTTT	CATTGRSSYNSPLHF
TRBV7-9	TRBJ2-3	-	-	TGTGCCAGCAGCTTGGGGAATACGCAGTATTTT	CASSLGNTQYF
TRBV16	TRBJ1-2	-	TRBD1	TGTGCCAGCAGCCAATTCGAGGGGGCACCGGCCTATGGCTACACCTTC	CASSQFEGAPAYGYTF
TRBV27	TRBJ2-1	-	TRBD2	TGTGCCAGCAGTTTCCAGACGGGGGGGCGGTACAATGAGCAGTTCTTC	CASSFQTGGRYNEQFF
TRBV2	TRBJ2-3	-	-	TGTGCCAGCAGTGATCGCTCCGAGACCGGCACGCAGTATTTT	CASSDRSETGTQYF
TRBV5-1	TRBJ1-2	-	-	TGCGCCAGCAGCTTGGAACCATACCTGTCTCCGATCTATGGCTACACCTTC	CASSLEPYLSPIYGYTF
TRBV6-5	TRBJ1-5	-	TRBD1	TGTGCCAGCAGTCAAACAGGGGGACTCTATCAGCCCCAGCATTTT	CASSQTGGLYQPQHF
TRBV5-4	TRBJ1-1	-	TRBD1	TGTGCCAGCAGCGTGACAGGGGGCGTCACTGAAGCTTTCTTT	CASSVTGGVTEAFF
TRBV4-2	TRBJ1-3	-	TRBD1	TGTGCCAGCAGCGGACGAGGACAGGGGGCTGGAAACACCATATATTTT	CASSGRGQGAGNTIYF
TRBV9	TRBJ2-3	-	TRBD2	TGTGCCAGCAGCGTAGACCCCGCGGGGGTTGATACGCAGTATTTT	CASSVDPAGVDTQYF
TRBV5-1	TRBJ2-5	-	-	TGCGCCAGCAGCTCTCTCCGCGGAGAGACCCAGTACTTC	CASSSLRGETQYF
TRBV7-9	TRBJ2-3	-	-	TGTGCCAGCAGCTTTTTAGACCTGGGGAGCACAGATACGCAGTATTTT	CASSFLDLGSTDTQYF
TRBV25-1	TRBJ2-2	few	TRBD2	TGTGCCAGCAGTAGACTAGCGGAGGACACCGGGGAGCTGTTTTTT	CASSRLAEDTGELFF
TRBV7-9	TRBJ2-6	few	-	TGTGCCGGGCGCCCCGGGGCCAACGTCCTGACTTTC	CAGRPGANVLTF
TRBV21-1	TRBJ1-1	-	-	TGTGCCAGCCATCATGGGAGAAACACTGAAGCTTTCTTT	CASHHGRNTEAFF
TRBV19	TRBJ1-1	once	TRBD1	TGTGCCAGTAGCACCGGGACAGGGACGATGAACACTGAAGCTTTCTTT	CASSTGTGTMNTEAFF
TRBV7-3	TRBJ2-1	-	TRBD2	TGTGCCAGCAGCTATAGCGGGGGACCCGACAATGAGCAGTTCTTC	CASSYSGGPDNEQFF
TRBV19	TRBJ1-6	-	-	TGTGCCAGTAGTATTACCTCAGCAGGCCCCTATAATTCACCCCTCCACTTT	CASSITSAGPYNSPLHF
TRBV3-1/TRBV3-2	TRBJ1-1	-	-	TGTGCCAGCAGCCACCTACAAGCGAACACTGAAGCTTTCTTT	CASSHLQANTEAFF
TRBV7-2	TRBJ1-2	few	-	TGTGCCAGCAGCTTACGGAAGCAAGCTAACTATGGCTACACCTTC	CASSLRKQANYGYTF
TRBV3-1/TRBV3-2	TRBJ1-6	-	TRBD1	TGTGCCAGCAGCCTCCTTGGGGGACAGGGGAATTCACCCCTCCACTTT	CASSLLGGQGNSPLHF
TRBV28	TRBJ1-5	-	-	TGTGCCAGCAGGGAGGCTCAGCCCCAGCATTTT	CASREAQPQHF
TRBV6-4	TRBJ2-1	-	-	TGTGCCAGCAGTGGACGTTCTGAGGATGAGCAGTTCTTC	CASSGRSEDEQFF
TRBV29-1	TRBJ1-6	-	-	TGCAGCGTTGAAGAGGTACGGGTCTATAATTCACCCCTCCACTTT	CSVEEVRVYNSPLHF
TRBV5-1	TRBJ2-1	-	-	TGCGCCAGCAGCTTGGCCCCAGCGTTGAATGAGCAGTTCTTC	CASSLAPALNEQFF
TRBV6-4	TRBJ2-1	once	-	TGTGCCAGCAGTGAGGGGGGAATGCTCTACAATGAGCAGTTCTTC	CASSEGGMLYNEQFF
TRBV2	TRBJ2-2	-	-	TGTGCCAGCAGTGACGGGAGTTGGGGACCCGGGGAGCTGTTTTTT	CASSDGSWGPGELFF
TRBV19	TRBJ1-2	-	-	TGTGCCAGTAGTACGGACAGATTCTATGGCTACACCTTC	CASSTDRFYGYTF
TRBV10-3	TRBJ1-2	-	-	TGTGCCACCGGGGACTATGGCTACACCTTC	CATGDYGYTF
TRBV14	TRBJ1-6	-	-	TGTGCCAGCCGCCCCTCGGGGTTTAGTTCACCCCTCCACTTT	CASRPSGFSSPLHF